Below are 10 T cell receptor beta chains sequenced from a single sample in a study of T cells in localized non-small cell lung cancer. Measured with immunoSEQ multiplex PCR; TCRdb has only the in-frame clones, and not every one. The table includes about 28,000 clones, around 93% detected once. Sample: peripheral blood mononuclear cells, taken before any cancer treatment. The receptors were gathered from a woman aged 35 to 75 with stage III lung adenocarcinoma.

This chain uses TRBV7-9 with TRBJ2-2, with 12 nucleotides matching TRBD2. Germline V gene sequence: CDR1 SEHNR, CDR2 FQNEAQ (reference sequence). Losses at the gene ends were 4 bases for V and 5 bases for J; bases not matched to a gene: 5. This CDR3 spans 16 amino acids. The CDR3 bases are TGTGCCAGCAGCTCAAGACTAGCGGGAGAAACCGGGGAGCTGTTTTTT. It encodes CASSSRLAGETGELFF.

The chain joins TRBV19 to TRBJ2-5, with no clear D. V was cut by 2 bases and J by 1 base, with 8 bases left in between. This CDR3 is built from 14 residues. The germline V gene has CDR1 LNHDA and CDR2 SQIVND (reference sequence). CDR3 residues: CASSIFGSQETQYF. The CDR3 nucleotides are TGTGCCAGTAGTATATTCGGCAGCCAAGAGACCCAGTACTTC.

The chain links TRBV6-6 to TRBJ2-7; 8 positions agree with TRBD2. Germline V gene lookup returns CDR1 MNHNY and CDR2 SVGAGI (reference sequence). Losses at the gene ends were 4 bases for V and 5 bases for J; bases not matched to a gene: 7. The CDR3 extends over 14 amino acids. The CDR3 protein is CASSLAGNLNEQYF. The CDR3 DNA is TGTGCCAGCAGTTTAGCGGGAAATTTGAACGAGCAGTACTTC.

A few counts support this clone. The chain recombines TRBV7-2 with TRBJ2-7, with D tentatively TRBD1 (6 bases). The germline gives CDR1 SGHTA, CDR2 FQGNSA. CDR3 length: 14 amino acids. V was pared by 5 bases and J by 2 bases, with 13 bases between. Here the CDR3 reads CASSRNQGTYEQYF. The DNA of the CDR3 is TGTGCCAGCAGCCGTAATCAGGGGACCTACGAGCAGTACTTC.

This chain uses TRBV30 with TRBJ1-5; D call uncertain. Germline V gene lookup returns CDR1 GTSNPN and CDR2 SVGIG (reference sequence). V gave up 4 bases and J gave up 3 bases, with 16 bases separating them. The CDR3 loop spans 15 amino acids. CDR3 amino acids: CAWTVGGILNQPQHF. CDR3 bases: TGTGCCTGGACCGTAGGAGGGATTCTCAATCAGCCCCAGCATTTT.

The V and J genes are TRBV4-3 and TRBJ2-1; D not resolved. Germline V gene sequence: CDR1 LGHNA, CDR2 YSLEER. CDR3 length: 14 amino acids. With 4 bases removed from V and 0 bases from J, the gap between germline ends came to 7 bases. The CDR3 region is CASSLERSYNEQFF. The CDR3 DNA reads TGCGCCAGCAGCCTCGAGCGCTCCTACAATGAGCAGTTCTTC.

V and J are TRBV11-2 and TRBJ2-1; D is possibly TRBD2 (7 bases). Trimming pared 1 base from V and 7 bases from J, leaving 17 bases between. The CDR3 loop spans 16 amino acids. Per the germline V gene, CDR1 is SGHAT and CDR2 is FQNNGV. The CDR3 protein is CASSLALGGAGNEQFF. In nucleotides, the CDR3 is TGTGCCAGCAGCTTAGCCCTGGGGGGGGCGGGGAATGAGCAGTTCTTC. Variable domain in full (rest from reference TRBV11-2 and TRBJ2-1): EAGVAQSPRYKIIEKRQSVAFWCNPISGHATLYWYQQILGQGPKLLIQFQNNGVVDDSQLPKDRFSAERLKGVDSTLKIQPAKLEDSAVYLCASSLALGGAGNEQFFGPGTRLTVL.

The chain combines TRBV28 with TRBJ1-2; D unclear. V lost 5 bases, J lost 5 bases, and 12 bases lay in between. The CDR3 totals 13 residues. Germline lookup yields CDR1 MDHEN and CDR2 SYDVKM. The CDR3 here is CASSPADFYGYTF. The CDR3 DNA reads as TGTGCCAGCAGTCCAGCGGACTTTTATGGCTACACCTTC.

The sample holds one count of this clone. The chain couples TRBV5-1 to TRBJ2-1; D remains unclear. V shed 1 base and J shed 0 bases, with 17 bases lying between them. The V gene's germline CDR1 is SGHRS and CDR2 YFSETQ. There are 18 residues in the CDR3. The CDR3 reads CASSLIDLPPLSYNEQFF. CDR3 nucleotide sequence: TGCGCCAGCAGCTTGATTGACTTACCCCCGCTCTCCTACAATGAGCAGTTCTTC. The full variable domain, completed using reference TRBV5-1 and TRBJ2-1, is KAGVTQTPRYLIKTRGQQVTLSCSPISGHRSVSWYQQTPGQGLQFLFEYFSETQRNKGNFPGRFSGRQFSNSRSEMNVSTLELGDSALYLCASSLIDLPPLSYNEQFFGPGTRLTVL.

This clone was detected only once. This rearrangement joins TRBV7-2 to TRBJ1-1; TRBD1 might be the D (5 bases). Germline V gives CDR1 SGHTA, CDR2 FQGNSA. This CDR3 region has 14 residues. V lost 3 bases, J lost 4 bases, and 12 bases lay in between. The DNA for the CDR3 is TGTGCCAGCAGCTTTCTGGGGCCGGGCACTGAAGCTTTCTTT. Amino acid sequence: CASSFLGPGTEAFF.